This T cell receptor (beta chain) was observed in a study of T cell responses to AZD1222 COVID-19 vaccine (TCRdb year 2021). In the study overall: A total of more than 230 trial participants underwent TCR sequencing, of whom about 200 had received two doses of AZD1222 and 26 had received two doses of the MenACWY control vaccine. Enrollment into the trials was organized by age into subgroups of 18-55, 56-69 and 70-plus years, and those subgroups contained roughly 160, 29 and 62 TCR-sequenced participants, respectively.

In light of the paper, this sample's time point label describes: about 28 days (+/-7) after the second vaccine dose. Because spike-specific TCR depth and breadth did not differ between the two schedules, AZD1222 recipients who got a second dose at roughly 4 weeks were pooled with those who got a second dose at roughly 12 weeks. Samples from vaccinated people were obtained from the UK trials COV001 and COV002, which included a single-blind randomized controlled phase 2/3 trial of AZD1222 (ChAdOx1 nCoV-19) in healthy adults. Trial participant PBMC samples were collected at day 0 and day 28 after the second dose for TCRbeta chain sequencing. The germline V gene encodes CDR1 SGHNT and CDR2 YYREEE (reference sequence). Trimming takes 0 bases from V and 0 bases from J, and the germline ends sit 15 bases apart. Including the terminal cysteine and phenylalanine, the CDR3 comprises 17 residues. Just the 51-base CDR3 DNA is kept, in frame starting at base 1.

The CDR3 regions of human TCRbeta chains were analyzed by immunosequencing. Regarding the original processing steps: Repertoire TCRs were checked for matches against a reference library of SARS-CoV-2-specific TCRs that had been generated using the MIRA antigen-specificity platform. Breadth was defined as the fraction of unique TCRs that were SARS-CoV-2-associated, and depth was defined as the fraction of total T cells that were SARS-CoV-2-associated. Using the MIRA data, each spike-specific TCR was assigned both to the spike region to which the TCR was reactive and to a CD4 or CD8 class. Log10-transformed breadth and depth values were compared by one-way ANOVA with Sidak's multiple comparisons tests. Entries here come from immuneACCESS through TCRdb and include only in-frame sequences with V and J called. Some clones fail to appear in such tables; in the studies checked, an unresolved V gene covers under half of the shortfall, and the cause of the remainder is unknown. The DNA gave D and trimming, while V, J and clone size come from that table. Here the sample has some 150,000 clones; 87% occur a single time. The ten largest clonotypes hold just over 9% of the sample.

Summary of the overall study and its limitations: After two AZD1222 doses, both the breadth and the depth of spike-specific TCRs were significantly higher than at day 0 and than in MenACWY recipients. The 56-69-year group was small, and its depth increase did not reach significance, likely because of low power. Because no day 14 peak-response samples were available, repertoires were characterized only after the peak T cell response. Most participants were white British and females outnumbered males, and the authors suggested that clonal diversity may have been underestimated. Conclusions about previously exposed vaccinees were limited because only 5 or 6 AZD1222 recipients were SARS-CoV-2 seropositive at baseline. The whole spike protein was spanned by vaccine-associated CD4 TCRs, and dominant responses were seen in regions 160-218 and 743-854. Reportedly, almost half of the unique spike-specific TCRs recognized epitopes lying outside the regions that are mutated in the B.1.351 and B.1.1.7 variants.

About this clone itself: Its recognized antigen is unknown. Base qualities were left out, and no much larger clone turns up one base away.

The source is an adult who received the AZD1222 COVID-19 vaccine. Sequenced here: peripheral blood, sampled 28 days after the second AZD1222 dose. The V and J genes are TRBV5-4 and TRBJ1-2; the D gene cannot be named for sure. The DNA sequence is as follows: TGTGCCAGCAGCTTGGGTACGGGTCCCTCCACTAACTATGGCTACACCTTC. Its amino acids are CASSLGTGPSTNYGYTF.